This T cell receptor (beta chain) was documented in a study of cytomegalovirus exposure and HLA in healthy donors. Overall study findings and caveats: Later analysis suggested links between common viral pathogens and several top significant clusters. Altogether, some 160 TCR beta chains were recorded as cytomegalovirus-associated.

A multiplex PCR was run with 60 Vbeta primers and 13 Jbeta primers. The repertoire was sequenced with immunoSEQ multiplex PCR; TCRdb's copy has only in-frame clones and lacks some. The sample yields about 160,000 clones, about 85% seen once. Germline V CDR1 and CDR2: SGHNT, YYREEE (reference sequence). Trimming shortened V by 6 bases and J by 6 bases, and 18 bases separated the two germline ends. The CDR3 runs 15 residues. A word on this clone: Its specificity is not known.

V is TRBV5-4 and J is TRBJ2-2, with D tentatively TRBD1 (6 bases). Sequenced input: PBMCs. This TCR came from a man aged 18 to 35 in good health and CMV-seropositive. CDR3 DNA sequence: TGTGCCAGCAACACGAATTTGGGGGCCGCCGGGGAGCTGTTTTTT. Its protein is CASNTNLGAAGELFF.